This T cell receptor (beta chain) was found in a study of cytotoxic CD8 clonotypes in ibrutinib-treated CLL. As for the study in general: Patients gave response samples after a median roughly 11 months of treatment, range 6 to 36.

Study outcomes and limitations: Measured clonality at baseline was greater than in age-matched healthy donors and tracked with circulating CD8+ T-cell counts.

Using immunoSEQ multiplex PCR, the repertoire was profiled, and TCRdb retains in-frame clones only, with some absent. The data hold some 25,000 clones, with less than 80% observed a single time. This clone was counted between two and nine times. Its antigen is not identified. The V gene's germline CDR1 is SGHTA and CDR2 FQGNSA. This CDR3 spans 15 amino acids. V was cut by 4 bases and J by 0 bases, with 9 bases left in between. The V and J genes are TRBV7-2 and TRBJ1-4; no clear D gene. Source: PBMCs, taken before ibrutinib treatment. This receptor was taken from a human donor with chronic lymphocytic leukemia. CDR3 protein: CASSSSATTNEKLFF. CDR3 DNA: TGTGCCAGCAGCTCATCGGCAACAACTAATGAAAAACTGTTTTTT.